This TCR beta chain was obtained from a study of blood T cell repertoires in COVID-19. Background on the study: Samples came from the United States, Italy and Spain, spanning acute and convalescent COVID-19. PBMCs, B-cell-depleted T cells, or T cells were the source of the cDNA or gDNA that made up the material.

The authors' processing: By means of reference gene primer amplification, nucleated cell counts were estimated. The assay was immunoSEQ multiplex PCR, and TCRdb's table has in-frame clones only and misses some. V and J calls and clone size are those listed in that table; D and trimming were worked out from the DNA. The repertoire holds about 210,000 clones, with 85% as singletons. The V end was cut by 0 bases, the J end by 5 bases, with 11 bases between. The CDR3 totals 16 residues. From germline, CDR1 is MRHNA and CDR2 SNTAGT. Seattle patients were enrolled during active infection and followed longitudinally.

This clonotype was obtained from a man aged 45-60 years with COVID-19, enrolled during active disease. The V call is TRBV6-4, the J call TRBJ1-6; perhaps TRBD1 as D (5 bases). Sequenced: peripheral blood. The CDR3: CASSDSVAGDNSPLHF. DNA for the CDR3: TGTGCCAGCAGTGACTCGGTTGCGGGGGATAATTCACCCCTCCACTTT.